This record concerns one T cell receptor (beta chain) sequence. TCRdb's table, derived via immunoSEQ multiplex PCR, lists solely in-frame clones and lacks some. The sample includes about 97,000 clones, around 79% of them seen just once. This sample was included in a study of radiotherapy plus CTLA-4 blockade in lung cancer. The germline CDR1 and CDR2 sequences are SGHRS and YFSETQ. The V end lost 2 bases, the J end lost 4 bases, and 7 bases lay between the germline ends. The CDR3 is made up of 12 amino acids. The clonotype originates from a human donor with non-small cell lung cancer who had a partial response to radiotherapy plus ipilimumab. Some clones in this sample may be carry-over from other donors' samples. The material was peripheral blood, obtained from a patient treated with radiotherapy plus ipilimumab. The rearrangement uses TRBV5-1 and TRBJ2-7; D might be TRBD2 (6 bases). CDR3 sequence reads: CASSFSGYEQYF. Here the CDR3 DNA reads TGCGCCAGCAGCTTTAGCGGTTACGAGCAGTACTTC.